This TCR beta chain was sequenced for a study of early stage breast cancer tumors. Across the study: Samples were sequenced at 9 to 10-fold average coverage. Study results and caveats: Tumors had approximately 2.7-fold higher T cell density and higher clonality than adjacent normal breast tissue. Enriched TCRB sequences shared across patients were mostly commonly generated sequences. Bulk DNA sequencing of unsorted cells missed chain pairing and markers.

Notes on this clone: Its matching antigen is unknown.

Clones were read by immunoSEQ multiplex PCR, and TCRdb kept only the in-frame ones, dropping some. The sample comprises around 28,000 clones, about 80% of which are singletons, and more than 9.5% rests with the top ten. The clonotype originates from a person aged 55 to 75 with breast cancer. Sequencing was carried out using blood.

CDR3 nucleotides: TGTGCCAGCAGTACGCAAACTCGGAACACTGAAGCTTTCTTT. Amino acids: CASSTQTRNTEAFF. The rearrangement links TRBV28 to TRBJ1-1; no firm D call. This CDR3 has 14 amino acids. Germline assignment: CDR1 MDHEN and CDR2 SYDVKM. The germline V and J ends were trimmed by 5 bases and 1 base, with 11 bases remaining between them.